Each of the 21 T cell receptor beta chains below was sequenced from the same sample in a study of blood T cell repertoires in COVID-19. Sequencing used immunoSEQ multiplex PCR; TCRdb keeps in-frame clones, though not all of them. The data show 130,000 or so clones, around 85% seen once. Material for sequencing was PBMCs or T cells enriched from blood (not recorded which). The receptors come from a man aged 50 to 59 who had recovered from COVID-19.

Comment on this clone: The identical CDR3 is also encoded by other nucleotide sequences in the sample. V is TRBV27 and J is TRBJ2-5; 7 bases are a match to TRBD1. The length of the CDR3 is 16 residues. V was pared by 0 bases and J by 2 bases, with 6 bases of the junction left unmatched. The germline CDR1 and CDR2 sequences are MNHEY and SMNVEV (reference sequence). This chain's CDR3 is CASSLSTGLAQETQYF. CDR3 sequence (DNA): TGTGCCAGCAGTTTATCGACAGGGCTGGCACAAGAGACCCAGTACTTC.

The chain combines TRBV5-1 with TRBJ2-5; 11 bases agree with TRBD2. The germline CDR1 and CDR2 sequences are SGHRS and YFSETQ. V gave up 3 bases and J gave up 5 bases; unmatched junction bases: 6. This CDR3 contains 15 residues. CDR3 nucleotides: TGCGCCAGCAGCTCTGGACTAGCGGGCGGGGAGACCCAGTACTTC. It encodes CASSSGLAGGETQYF.

The genes are TRBV5-1 and TRBJ2-5; 8 bases are shared with TRBD1. The CDR3 is made up of 16 amino acids. Losses at the gene ends were 0 bases for V and 1 base for J; bases not matched to a gene: 5. The germline V gene encodes CDR1 SGHRS and CDR2 YFSETQ. This chain's CDR3 is CASSLGSTGGQETQYF. The CDR3 DNA sequence: TGCGCCAGCAGCTTGGGATCCACAGGGGGCCAAGAGACCCAGTACTTC.

This clone was seen once. The chain is built from TRBV7-9 and TRBJ2-7, with 8 bases identical to TRBD1. With 5 bases clipped from V and 3 bases from J, the junction kept 15 bases outside the gene matches. This CDR3 is 17 amino acids long. CDR1 SEHNR and CDR2 FQNEAQ come from the germline V gene (reference sequence). For the CDR3, the DNA is TGTGCCAGCAGCCCCGGACAGGGCCTGGGGGTGGACTACGAGCAGTACTTC. It yields the protein CASSPGQGLGVDYEQYF. The complete variable domain, with remaining parts taken from reference TRBV7-9 and TRBJ2-7, reads DTGVSQNPRHKITKRGQNVTFRCDPISEHNRLYWYRQTLGQGPEFLTYFQNEAQLEKSRLLSDRFSAERPKGSFSTLEIQRTEQGDSAMYLCASSPGQGLGVDYEQYFGPGTRLTVT.

This clone was found a few times. The genes are TRBV28 and TRBJ2-3; 9 bases are a match to TRBD2. Germline V gene lookup returns CDR1 MDHEN and CDR2 SYDVKM. With V trimmed by 5 bases and J by 2 bases, 5 bases remained unmatched. The CDR3 sequence is 15 residues long. The CDR3 nucleotides are TGTGCCAGCAGTCCAGGCGGGGGGGCCACAGATACGCAGTATTTT. Translation gives CASSPGGGATDTQYF.

V and J are TRBV19 and TRBJ2-5; 10 nucleotides line up with TRBD2. The V and J ends lost 5 bases and 5 bases, in that order; junction bases with no gene match: 5. Germline assignment: CDR1 LNHDA and CDR2 SQIVND (reference sequence). There are 14 residues in the CDR3. The CDR3 DNA sequence: TGTGCCAGTAGTGTAGCGGGGGGCCGGGAGACCCAGTACTTC. Translation gives CASSVAGGRETQYF.

The chain joins TRBV19 to TRBJ1-4; D remains ambiguous. The CDR3 totals 15 residues. V gave up 2 bases and J gave up 7 bases, with 14 bases separating them. Looked up from germline, CDR1 is LNHDA and CDR2 is SQIVND (reference sequence). CDR3 protein: CASSIFAGLSEKLFF. In DNA form, the CDR3 reads TGTGCCAGTAGTATATTTGCCGGGTTGAGTGAAAAACTGTTTTTT.

The CDR3 reads CASSQDLGSGGAGEQFF. The DNA for the CDR3 is TGCGCCAGCAGCCAAGATCTTGGTAGCGGGGGGGCGGGTGAGCAGTTCTTC. The chain links TRBV4-3 to TRBJ2-1, with 11 bases lining up with TRBD2. The CDR3 contains 17 residues. Germline V gene data show CDR1 as LGHNA and CDR2 as YSLEER. The J segment lost 9 bases and the V segment lost 0 bases, leaving 10 bases of the junction unmatched.

The V and J genes are TRBV18 and TRBJ2-7, with TRBD2 matching over 13 bases. The CDR3 runs to 17 residues. Germline V gene sequence: CDR1 KGHSH, CDR2 LQKENI. The trim removed 1 base at V and 7 bases at J, leaving 10 bases unmatched. The CDR3 here is CASSPLLVGTSGVEQYF. The CDR3 DNA sequence: TGTGCCAGCTCACCACTACTGGTAGGGACTAGCGGGGTTGAGCAGTACTTC. The full variable domain, completed using reference TRBV18 and TRBJ2-7, is NAGVMQNPRHLVRRRGQEARLRCSPMKGHSHVYWYRQLPEEGLKFMVYLQKENIIDESGMPKERFSAEFPKEGPSILRIQQVVRGDSAAYFCASSPLLVGTSGVEQYFGPGTRLTVT.

This rearrangement joins TRBV29-1 to TRBJ2-1; tentative D call: TRBD1 (6 bases). The germline V gene has CDR1 SQVTM and CDR2 ANQGSEA. V gave up 1 base and J gave up 4 bases, with 11 bases separating them. CDR3 length equals 14 residues. CDR3 DNA: TGCAGCGTTGAAGGTACAGGGCCTTACAATGAGCAGTTCTTC. This encodes CSVEGTGPYNEQFF.

This clone was picked up a small number of times. This sequence joins TRBV5-8 and TRBJ1-1; D is undetermined. Deletions cut 3 bases from V and 0 bases from J, with 18 bases between. There are 17 residues in the CDR3. Germline V gives CDR1 SGHTS, CDR2 YDEGEE. Written as DNA, the CDR3 is TGTGCCAGCAGCTCGACTGCCCCCTTATTTCTGAACACTGAAGCTTTCTTT. Translating gives CASSSTAPLFLNTEAFF.

This clone has just a few counts. The chain links TRBV3-1 (or the pseudogene TRBV3-2) to TRBJ2-5, with D possibly TRBD2 on 5 matching bases. Germline CDR1 LGHDT, CDR2 YNNKEL (reference sequence). This CDR3 comprises 17 residues. The V end lost 0 bases, the J end lost 0 bases, and 14 bases lay between the germline ends. The CDR3 DNA reads as TGTGCCAGCAGCCAAGATTCGAGGCTAGCTGACCAAGAGACCCAGTACTTC. It is translated as CASSQDSRLADQETQYF.

This CDR3 reads CASSDWGKNTGELFF. The DNA of the CDR3 is TGTGCCAGCAGTGATTGGGGCAAGAACACCGGGGAGCTGTTTTTT. V and J are TRBV2 and TRBJ2-2, with a tentative D call TRBD1 (5 bases). Germline loops: CDR1 SNHLY, CDR2 FYNNEI. Trimming stripped 3 bases from V and 1 base from J, with 9 bases between. The CDR3 is 15 amino acids.

The chain carries TRBV5-1 and TRBJ2-5; 11 nucleotides line up with TRBD1. The germline CDR1 and CDR2 sequences are SGHRS and YFSETQ. Losses at the gene ends were 2 bases for V and 5 bases for J; bases not matched to a gene: 8. This CDR3 is built from 16 residues. CDR3 sequence reads: CASSLAGQGGYETQYF. The CDR3 nucleotides are TGCGCCAGCAGCTTAGCGGGACAGGGGGGGTATGAGACCCAGTACTTC.

The chain joins TRBV5-4 to TRBJ1-3, with D tentatively TRBD1 (5 bases). The CDR3 spans 16 residues. Germline-derived CDR1 and CDR2 are SGHNT and YYREEE (reference sequence). V lost 2 bases, J lost 2 bases, and 14 bases lay in between. The CDR3 loop reads CASSLGGGVPGNTIYF. The CDR3 DNA reads as TGTGCCAGCAGCTTAGGTGGGGGGGTCCCTGGAAACACCATATATTTT.

A single count supports this clone. CDR3 in amino acids: CASSLGPTGLYEQYF. In nucleotides, the CDR3 is TGTGCCAGCAGCTTAGGACCGACAGGGCTTTACGAGCAGTACTTC. This chain uses TRBV7-3 with TRBJ2-7, with 7 bases matching TRBD1. V lost 2 bases to trimming and J lost 4 bases; unmatched junction nucleotides: 8. CDR3 size: 15 residues. Germline-derived CDR1 and CDR2 are SGHTA and FQGTGA.

The chain employs TRBV28 and TRBJ1-2; D might be TRBD1 (6 bases). The CDR3 is 13 amino acids. The ends were cut back, 7 bases at V and 8 bases at J, with 17 bases in the middle. Germline assignment: CDR1 MDHEN and CDR2 SYDVKM. The CDR3 is CASKAGQPKGYTF. In DNA, the CDR3 is TGTGCCAGCAAGGCAGGACAGCCCAAGGGCTACACCTTC.

As regards this clone: Other DNA variants within this sample encode the same CDR3. The chain couples TRBV7-9 to TRBJ1-1; D gene unclear. This CDR3 region has 12 residues. Germline values: CDR1 SEHNR, CDR2 FQNEAQ (reference sequence). The V end lost 2 bases, the J end lost 3 bases, and 4 bases lay between the germline ends. As DNA, the CDR3 is TGTGCCAGCAGCTTACGGGACACTGAAGCTTTCTTT. This translates into CASSLRDTEAFF.

This chain connects TRBV9 to TRBJ1-1, with 9 bases matching TRBD1. The V gene's germline CDR1 is SGDLS and CDR2 YYNGEE. The CDR3 is 14 amino acids. The junction had 2 bases not matched to a gene; V was cut back by 1 base and J by 4 bases. CDR3 in DNA: TGTGCCAGCAGCGTACGGACAGGGGTCACTGAAGCTTTCTTT. It translates to CASSVRTGVTEAFF.

The chain combines TRBV5-1 with TRBJ1-1; D gene ambiguous. Trimming took 6 bases from V and 1 from J, leaving 10 bases between them. The CDR3 is made up of 13 amino acids. Per germline, CDR1 SGHRS and CDR2 YFSETQ. The CDR3 nucleotides are TGCGCCAGCAAACCAGGCCAGAACACTGAAGCTTTCTTT. This gives the protein CASKPGQNTEAFF.

The chain combines TRBV7-8 with TRBJ2-1, with TRBD2 matching 9 bases. J lost 5 bases, V lost 5 bases, and 10 bases had no gene match. The CDR3 is made up of 16 amino acids. CDR1 SGHVS and CDR2 FQNEAQ come from the germline V gene. This CDR3 is CASSPPGTSLNNEQFF. DNA for the CDR3: TGTGCCAGCAGCCCCCCCGGGACTAGCTTAAACAATGAGCAGTTCTTC. Complete variable domain (other parts from reference TRBV7-8 and TRBJ2-1): GAGVSQSPRYKVAKRGQDVALRCDPISGHVSLFWYQQALGQGPEFLTYFQNEAQLDKSGLPSDRFFAERPEGSVSTLKIQRTQQEDSAVYLCASSPPGTSLNNEQFFGPGTRLTVL.